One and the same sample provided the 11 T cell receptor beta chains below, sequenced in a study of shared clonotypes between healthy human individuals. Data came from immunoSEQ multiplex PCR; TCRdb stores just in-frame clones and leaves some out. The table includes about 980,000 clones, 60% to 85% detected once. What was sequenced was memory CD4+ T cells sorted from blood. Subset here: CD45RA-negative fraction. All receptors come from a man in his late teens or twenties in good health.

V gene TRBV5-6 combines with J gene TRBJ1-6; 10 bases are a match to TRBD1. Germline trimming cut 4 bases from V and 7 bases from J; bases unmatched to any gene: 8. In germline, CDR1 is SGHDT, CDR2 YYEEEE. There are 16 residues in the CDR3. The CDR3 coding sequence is TGTGCCAGCAGCACCGGGACAGGGGCCCAAAATTCACCCCTCCACTTT. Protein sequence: CASSTGTGAQNSPLHF.

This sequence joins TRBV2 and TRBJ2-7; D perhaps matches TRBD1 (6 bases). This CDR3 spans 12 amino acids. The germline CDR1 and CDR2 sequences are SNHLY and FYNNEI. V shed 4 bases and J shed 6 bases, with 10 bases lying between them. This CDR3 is CASSVRGGEQYF. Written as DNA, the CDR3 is TGTGCCAGCAGTGTTAGAGGGGGCGAGCAGTACTTC.

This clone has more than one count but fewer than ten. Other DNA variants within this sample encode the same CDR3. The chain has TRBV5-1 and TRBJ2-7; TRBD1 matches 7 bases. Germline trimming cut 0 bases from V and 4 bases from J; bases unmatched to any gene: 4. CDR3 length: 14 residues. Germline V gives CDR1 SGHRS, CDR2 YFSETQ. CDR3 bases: TGCGCCAGCAGCTTGGGACAGGGCGGATACGAGCAGTACTTC. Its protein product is CASSLGQGGYEQYF.

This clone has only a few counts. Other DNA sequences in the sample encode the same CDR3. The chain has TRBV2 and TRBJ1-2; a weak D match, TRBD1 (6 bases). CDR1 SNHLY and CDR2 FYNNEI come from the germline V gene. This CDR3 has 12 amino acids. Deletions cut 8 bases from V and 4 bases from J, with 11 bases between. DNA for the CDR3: TGTGCCAGCGGACAAGGGGGCTATGGCTACACCTTC. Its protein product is CASGQGGYGYTF.

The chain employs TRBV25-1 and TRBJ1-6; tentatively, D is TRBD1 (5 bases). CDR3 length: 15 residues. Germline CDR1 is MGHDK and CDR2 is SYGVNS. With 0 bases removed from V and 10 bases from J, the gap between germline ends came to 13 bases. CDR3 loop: CASSEYSPGNSPLHF. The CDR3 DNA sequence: TGTGCCAGCAGTGAATATAGTCCAGGGAACTCACCCCTCCACTTT.

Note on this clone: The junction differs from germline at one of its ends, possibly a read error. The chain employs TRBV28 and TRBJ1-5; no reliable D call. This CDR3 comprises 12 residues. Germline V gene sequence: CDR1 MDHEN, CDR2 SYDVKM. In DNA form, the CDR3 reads TGTGCCAGCAGTCCCGAGGCACGGCCCCGGCATTTT. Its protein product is CASSPEARPRHF. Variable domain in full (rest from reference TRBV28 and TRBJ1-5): DVKVTQSSRYLVKRTGEKVFLECVQDMDHENMFWYRQDPGLGLRLIYFSYDVKMKEKGDIPEGYSVSREKKERFSLILESASTNQTSMYLCASSPEARPRHFGDGTRLSIL.

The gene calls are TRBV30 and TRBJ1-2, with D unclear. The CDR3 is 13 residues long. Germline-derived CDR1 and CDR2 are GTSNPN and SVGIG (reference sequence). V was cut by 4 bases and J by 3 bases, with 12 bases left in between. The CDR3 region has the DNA TGTGCCTGGACAACTTCGGGTGACTATGGCTACACCTTC. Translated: CAWTTSGDYGYTF.

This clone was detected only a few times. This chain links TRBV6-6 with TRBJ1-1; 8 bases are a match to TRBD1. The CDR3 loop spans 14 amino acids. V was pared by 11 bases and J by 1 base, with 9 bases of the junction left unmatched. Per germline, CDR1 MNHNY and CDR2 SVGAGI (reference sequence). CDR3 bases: TGTGCCCTTAGATCGGACAGGGAGAACACTGAAGCTTTCTTT. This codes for CALRSDRENTEAFF.

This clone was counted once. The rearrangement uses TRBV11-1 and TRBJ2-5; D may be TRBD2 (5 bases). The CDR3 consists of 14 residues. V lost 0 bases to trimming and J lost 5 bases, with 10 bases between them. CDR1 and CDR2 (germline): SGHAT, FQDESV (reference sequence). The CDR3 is CASSLARAEETQYF. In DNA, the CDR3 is TGTGCCAGCAGCTTAGCGAGGGCGGAGGAGACCCAGTACTTC.

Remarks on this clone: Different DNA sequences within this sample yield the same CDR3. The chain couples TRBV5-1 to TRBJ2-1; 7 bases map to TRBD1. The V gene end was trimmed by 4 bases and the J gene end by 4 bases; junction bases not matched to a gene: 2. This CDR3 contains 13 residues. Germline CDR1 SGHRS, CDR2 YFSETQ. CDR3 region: CASSGRGYNEQFF. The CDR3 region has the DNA TGCGCCAGCAGCGGCAGGGGGTACAATGAGCAGTTCTTC.

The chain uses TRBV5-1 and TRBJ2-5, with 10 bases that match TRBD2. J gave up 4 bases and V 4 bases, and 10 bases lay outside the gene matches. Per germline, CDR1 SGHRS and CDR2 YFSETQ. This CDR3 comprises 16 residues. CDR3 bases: TGCGCCAGCAGCCGGGGGACTAGCGTGTTCGGAGAGACCCAGTACTTC. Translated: CASSRGTSVFGETQYF.